This entry is about one TCR beta chain. Study processing details: Amplification of reference gene primers was used by the study to estimate nucleated cell counts. Measured with immunoSEQ multiplex PCR; TCRdb has only the in-frame clones, and not every one. That table furnishes V, J and clone size, whereas the DNA furnished D and trimming. The table lists about 360,000 clones, about 88% of them singletons. The entry originates in a study of blood T cell repertoires in COVID-19. The sequence was collected from a human donor in a cohort sampled during active COVID-19. The sequencing input was peripheral blood.

The CDR3 protein is CASSLRPGETYNEQFF. In nucleotides, the CDR3 is TGTGCCAGCAGCTTAAGGCCGGGAGAGACCTACAATGAGCAGTTCTTC. The chain employs TRBV7-3 and TRBJ2-1; tentatively, D is TRBD2 (6 bases). The CDR3 is 16 amino acids. Per the germline V gene, CDR1 is SGHTA and CDR2 is FQGTGA. V was shortened by 1 base and J by 2 bases, with 12 bases between the two germline ends.